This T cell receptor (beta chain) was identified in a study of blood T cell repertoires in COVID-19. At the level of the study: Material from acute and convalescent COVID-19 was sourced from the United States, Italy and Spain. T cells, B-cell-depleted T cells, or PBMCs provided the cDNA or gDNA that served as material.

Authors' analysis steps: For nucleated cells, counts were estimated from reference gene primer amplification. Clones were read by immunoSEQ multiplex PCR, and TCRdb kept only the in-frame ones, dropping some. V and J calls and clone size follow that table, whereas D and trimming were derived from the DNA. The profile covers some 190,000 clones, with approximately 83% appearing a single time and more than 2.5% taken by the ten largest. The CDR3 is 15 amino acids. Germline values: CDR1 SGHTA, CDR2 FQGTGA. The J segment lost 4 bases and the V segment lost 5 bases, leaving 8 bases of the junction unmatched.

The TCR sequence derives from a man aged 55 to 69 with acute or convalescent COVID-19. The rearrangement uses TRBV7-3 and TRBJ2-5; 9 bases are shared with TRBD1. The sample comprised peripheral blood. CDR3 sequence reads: CASSPTGGAPETQYF. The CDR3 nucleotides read TGTGCCAGCAGCCCGACAGGGGGGGCCCCAGAGACCCAGTACTTC.